This T cell receptor (beta chain) originates from a study of T-cell memory formation after mild COVID-19. Study conclusions and caveats: The appearance of some responding clones in pre-infection memory suggested that cross-reactive memory joined.

Using its own MiXCR run on the 5' RACE reads, TCRdb lists one record per CDR3 protein. Of around 410,000 distinct CDR3 sequences listed, less than 25% were seen once; the top ten hold over 10%. Only a few counts were recorded for this clonotype. What it binds is not known. V was shortened by 4 bases and J by 4 bases, with 13 bases between the two germline ends. CDR3 size: 14 residues. Germline values: CDR1 SGHTA, CDR2 FQGNSA. J is TRBJ1-1 and V is TRBV7-2; D unclear. Material: PBMCs or a T cell subset sorted from them (not recorded which). The receptor comes from an adult woman who had mild COVID-19 (a few samples of this study predate the infection). Cell type and time point are not known. CDR3 in amino acids: CASSSDGVGTEAFF. CDR3 in DNA: TGTGCCAGCAGCTCCGACGGCGTGGGCACTGAAGCTTTCTTT.